The present T cell receptor (beta chain) was sequenced within a study of T cells after yellow fever vaccination. About the study: Those fractions that held only low numbers of cells were prepared using the SMART-Seq v4 Ultra Low Input RNA kit.

The table lists this clonotype with a few counts. Its target is unknown. Study-level results: A minor fraction of clonotypes spanned both CD4 and CD8 compartments. Detected again after the booster were most primary-vaccination clones, at 95% to 98% CD4 and 80% to 90% CD8.

Germline lookup yields CDR1 MNHEY and CDR2 SVGAGI. J gave up 6 bases and V 8 bases, and 14 bases lay outside the gene matches. The CDR3 covers 15 residues. Via MiXCR, TCRdb re-called the 5' RACE reads, giving one row per CDR3 protein. The sample lists a few hundred thousand distinct CDR3 sequences, approximately 8% occurring once. The TCR was taken from a man younger than 35 who received the YFV17D yellow fever vaccine. The sequenced sample was CD4+ T cells sorted from PBMCs, obtained 5 days after the yellow fever booster vaccination. The chain carries TRBV6-5 and TRBJ2-7, with 9 bases aligning to TRBD2. The CDR3 spells CASQIAGVLVGEQYV. DNA for the CDR3: TGTGCCAGCCAGATAGCGGGGGTCCTAGTGGGCGAGCAGTACGTC.